These 27 T cell receptor beta chains share one sample of origin, sequenced in a study of blood T cell repertoires in COVID-19. Libraries were prepared by immunoSEQ multiplex PCR; TCRdb keeps only in-frame clonotypes and omits some of them. Of about 320,000 clones in the sample, around 88% were seen once. Sequences were obtained from peripheral blood. Receptor source: a woman in her thirties with COVID-19, enrolled during active disease.

This chain uses TRBV10-3 with TRBJ2-1, with TRBD1 as a possible D gene (7 bases). The CDR3 consists of 15 residues. Germline-derived CDR1 and CDR2 are ENHRY and SYGVKD. V lost 2 bases, J lost 9 bases, and 17 bases lay in between. Written as DNA, the CDR3 is TGTGCCATCAGTGAGGCAGGGGGGCGTATCGGTGAGCAGTTCTTC. Translated, it gives CAISEAGGRIGEQFF.

The rearrangement links TRBV4-1 to TRBJ1-2; perhaps TRBD1 as D (6 bases). The CDR3 runs 15 residues. In germline, CDR1 is MGHRA, CDR2 YSYEKL. Trimming removed 4 bases from V and 4 bases from J, with 16 bases in between. The CDR3: CASSPVEGVIYGYTF. The DNA for the CDR3 is TGCGCCAGCAGCCCGGTCGAGGGGGTTATCTATGGCTACACCTTC.

This chain joins TRBV5-1 and TRBJ2-1; D is possibly TRBD2 (6 bases). CDR3 length: 14 amino acids. The germline V gene has CDR1 SGHRS and CDR2 YFSETQ. Trimming took off 6 bases at V and 5 bases at J, with 15 bases between the two ends. The CDR3 nucleotides read TGCGCCAGCATCCGGGACTCGGGAAACAATGAGCAGTTCTTC. Amino acids: CASIRDSGNNEQFF.

The CDR3 coding sequence is TGTGCCAGCGGCAGGGGGGCCCGAGAGACCCAGTACTTC. Its protein is CASGRGARETQYF. The V and J genes are TRBV6-6 and TRBJ2-5; possible D gene TRBD1, 7 bases. In germline, CDR1 is MNHNY, CDR2 SVGAGI (reference sequence). This CDR3 is 13 amino acids long. With 8 bases removed from V and 4 bases from J, the gap between germline ends came to 14 bases.

The rearrangement uses TRBV3-1 (or the pseudogene TRBV3-2) and TRBJ1-2, with D perhaps TRBD1 (6 bases). CDR3 length: 16 residues. V lost 8 bases and J 8 bases, leaving 27 bases between the germline ends. Germline CDR1 is LGHDT and CDR2 is YNNKEL (reference sequence). In DNA form, the CDR3 reads TGTGCCAGCGGCAACCCAACAGGAGGGGGAGGGAGAGGCTACACCTTC. Amino acid sequence: CASGNPTGGGGRGYTF.

The CDR3 reads CASSQSPQETQYF. The CDR3 DNA reads TGCGCCAGCAGCCAGAGCCCTCAAGAGACCCAGTACTTC. The genes are TRBV4-1 and TRBJ2-5, with D unclear. The CDR3 is 13 residues long. Germline-derived CDR1 and CDR2 are MGHRA and YSYEKL. The V gene lost 3 bases and the J gene lost 2 bases, with 7 bases spanning the gap.

V and J are TRBV3-1 (or the pseudogene TRBV3-2) and TRBJ1-2, with TRBD1 identical over 7 bases. From germline, CDR1 is LGHDT and CDR2 YNNKEL (reference sequence). The CDR3 sequence is 16 residues long. Losses at the gene ends were 1 base for V and 3 bases for J; bases not matched to a gene: 8. The CDR3 reads CASSQGDRARDYGYTF. CDR3 nucleotide sequence: TGTGCCAGCAGCCAAGGAGACAGGGCCCGCGACTATGGCTACACCTTC.

The chain is built from TRBV10-3 and TRBJ2-7; weak D call: TRBD1 (6 bases). The CDR3 contains 13 residues. V gave up 4 bases and J gave up 2 bases, with 9 bases separating them. The germline gives CDR1 ENHRY, CDR2 SYGVKD. CDR3: CAISGTAAYEQYF. Here the CDR3 DNA reads TGTGCCATCAGTGGGACAGCCGCCTACGAGCAGTACTTC.

Here the CDR3 reads CASSEGGTGIGALHF. In DNA, the CDR3 is TGTGCCAGCAGTGAAGGCGGGACAGGCATTGGGGCCCTCCACTTT. V gene TRBV2 combines with J gene TRBJ1-6, with 8 bases fitting TRBD1. Germline CDR1 reads SNHLY; CDR2 reads FYNNEI. This CDR3 region has 15 residues. V was pared by 1 base and J by 14 bases, with 10 bases of the junction left unmatched.

The gene calls are TRBV2 and TRBJ1-2, with 9 positions matching TRBD1. J was trimmed by 7 bases and V by 7 bases; bases with no gene match: 10. Per the germline V gene, CDR1 is SNHLY and CDR2 is FYNNEI. This CDR3 is built from 14 residues. The CDR3 spells CASTRQGGLRGYTF. DNA of the CDR3: TGTGCCAGCACTCGACAGGGGGGACTCCGTGGCTACACCTTC.

The rearrangement joins TRBV4-3 to TRBJ1-2; TRBD1 matches at 8 bases. The ends lost 0 bases at V and 7 bases at J; junction bases unmatched: 10. Germline CDR1 reads LGHNA; CDR2 reads YSLEER. There are 16 residues in the CDR3. CDR3 coding DNA: TGCGCCAGCAGCCAAGATCTACGGCAGGGGGCGCTTGGCTACACCTTC. It specifies CASSQDLRQGALGYTF.

The rearrangement joins TRBV3-1 (or the pseudogene TRBV3-2) to TRBJ2-2; 11 bases match TRBD2. The germline CDR1 and CDR2 sequences are LGHDT and YNNKEL (reference sequence). V was clipped by 4 bases and J by 2 bases; unmatched bases: 6. The CDR3 is 17 residues long. DNA for the CDR3: TGTGCCAGCAGCCGAGATGGGACTAGCGGTAACACCGGGGAGCTGTTTTTT. Translated, it gives CASSRDGTSGNTGELFF.

The chain joins TRBV5-4 to TRBJ1-2; possible D gene TRBD1, 5 bases. V was trimmed by 7 bases and J by 8 bases, leaving 15 bases between them. Germline V gene data show CDR1 as SGHNT and CDR2 as YYREEE (reference sequence). This CDR3 region has 12 residues. CDR3 nucleotides: TGTGCCAGCCTTAGGGGAACCGAGGGCTACACCTTC. It specifies CASLRGTEGYTF. The full variable domain, its missing parts supplied by reference TRBV5-4 and TRBJ1-2, is ETGVTQSPTHLIKTRGQQVTLRCSSQSGHNTVSWYQQALGQGPQFIFQYYREEENGRGNFPPRFSGLQFPNYSSELNVNALELDDSALYLCASLRGTEGYTFGSGTRLTVV.

The genes are TRBV18 and TRBJ2-3; 11 nucleotides agree with TRBD2. With 0 bases clipped from V and 5 bases from J, the junction kept 4 bases outside the gene matches. The CDR3 runs to 16 residues. Germline assignment: CDR1 KGHSH and CDR2 LQKENI. The CDR3 DNA reads as TGTGCCAGCTCACCACCTACTAGCGGGGGTGTAGATACGCAGTATTTT. Translation: CASSPPTSGGVDTQYF.

The table lists this clone with a few counts. This chain connects TRBV27 to TRBJ1-6; D may be TRBD1 (5 bases). The CDR3 runs to 15 residues. Germline CDR1 is MNHEY and CDR2 is SMNVEV (reference sequence). V was cut by 3 bases and J by 8 bases, with 14 bases left in between. CDR3 sequence: CASSFYQGSDSPLHF. As DNA, the CDR3 is TGTGCCAGCAGTTTTTACCAGGGATCGGATTCACCCCTCCACTTT.

The V call is TRBV9, the J call TRBJ2-2, with 7 bases lining up with TRBD1. In germline, CDR1 is SGDLS, CDR2 YYNGEE. The CDR3 totals 14 residues. Losses at the gene ends were 7 bases for V and 3 bases for J; bases not matched to a gene: 6. CDR3: CASEPGGDTGELFF. CDR3 DNA sequence: TGTGCCAGCGAGCCAGGGGGAGACACCGGGGAGCTGTTTTTT.

The chain carries TRBV13 and TRBJ2-1; 12 nucleotides agree with TRBD2. CDR3 size: 17 residues. The V gene end was trimmed by 0 bases and the J gene end by 7 bases; junction bases not matched to a gene: 7. Germline lookup yields CDR1 PRHDT and CDR2 FYEKMQ (reference sequence). CDR3 amino acids: CASSLGRLAGGHNEQFF. The CDR3 DNA sequence: TGTGCCAGCAGCTTAGGCCGGCTAGCGGGGGGGCATAATGAGCAGTTCTTC.

The chain employs TRBV7-3 and TRBJ2-3; a weak D match, TRBD2 (6 bases). Germline CDR1 SGHTA, CDR2 FQGTGA. The CDR3 spans 13 residues. V lost 5 bases to trimming and J lost 3 bases, with 9 bases between them. The chain's CDR3 is CASSRGRTDTQYF. The CDR3 bases are TGTGCCAGCAGCAGAGGGAGGACAGATACGCAGTATTTT.

The chain recombines TRBV5-6 with TRBJ1-3; no reliable D call. The CDR3 totals 13 residues. V dropped 2 bases and J dropped 5 bases, with 8 bases sitting between them. Germline V gene sequence: CDR1 SGHDT, CDR2 YYEEEE. The CDR3 nucleotides are TGTGCCAGCAGCTTAGGCAGGAGAAACACCATATATTTT. It yields the protein CASSLGRRNTIYF.

V is TRBV19 and J is TRBJ1-2; D might be TRBD1 (6 bases). The CDR3 covers 12 residues. Between the trimmed V and J ends, which lost 6 bases and 8 bases, there was a span of 13 bases. The germline CDR1 and CDR2 sequences are LNHDA and SQIVND (reference sequence). The chain's CDR3 is CASSYYRDGYTF. The DNA of the CDR3 is TGTGCCAGTAGCTACTACAGGGACGGCTACACCTTC.

The J gene is TRBJ1-4, the V gene TRBV5-1, with 9 bases lining up with TRBD1. V lost 4 bases, J lost 7 bases, and 8 bases stayed unmatched. Germline V gene sequence: CDR1 SGHRS, CDR2 YFSETQ. CDR3 length equals 15 residues. Written as DNA, the CDR3 is TGCGCCAGCAGCGCCACCGGGACAGGGACTGAAAAACTGTTTTTT. Translated, it gives CASSATGTGTEKLFF.

This chain links TRBV30 with TRBJ2-2, with 9 bases fitting TRBD2. V shed 3 bases, J shed 1 base, and the junction held 3 bases outside the gene matches. The CDR3 covers 15 residues. Per germline, CDR1 GTSNPN and CDR2 SVGIG (reference sequence). CDR3 coding DNA: TGTGCCTGGAGGGGGACTAGCTGGAACACCGGGGAGCTGTTTTTT. As protein: CAWRGTSWNTGELFF.

As DNA, the CDR3 is TGTGCCAGCAGCCCCGGGGGGCGAGGGGCGCAGTATTTT. Translation gives CASSPGGRGAQYF. The V call is TRBV9, the J call TRBJ2-3; D possibly corresponds to TRBD2 (7 bases). The CDR3 covers 13 residues. The V gene lost 4 bases and the J gene lost 10 bases, with 16 bases spanning the gap. In germline, CDR1 is SGDLS, CDR2 YYNGEE.

The chain uses TRBV6-2 or TRBV6-3 and TRBJ2-5; 9 bases map to TRBD2. This CDR3 has 16 residues. Germline lookup yields CDR1 MNHEY and CDR2 SVGEGT. Trimming removed 1 base from V and 3 bases from J; junction bases left unmatched: 6. CDR3 loop: CASSYFAASGEETQYF. The CDR3 DNA sequence: TGTGCCAGCAGTTACTTCGCCGCTAGCGGGGAAGAGACCCAGTACTTC.

This chain joins TRBV5-1 and TRBJ2-1; perhaps TRBD2 as D (6 bases). Trimming took off 6 bases at V and 2 bases at J, with 12 bases between the two ends. Germline CDR1 reads SGHRS; CDR2 reads YFSETQ. This CDR3 contains 14 residues. DNA of the CDR3: TGCGCCAGCACCAGGACGGGGGCCTACAATGAGCAGTTCTTC. It encodes CASTRTGAYNEQFF.

This clone occurred once. The chain is built from TRBV1 and TRBJ2-2; TRBD2, the table's D call, was not compared with the DNA. TRBV1 is a known pseudogene. The length of the CDR3 is 16 residues. CDR3 loop: CTSSQKLGFPPGELFF. The CDR3 nucleotides are TGCACCAGCAGCCAGAAGCTTGGTTTTCCGCCCGGGGAGCTGTTTTTT.

The V and J genes are TRBV15 and TRBJ1-5, with D maybe TRBD1 (5 bases). The CDR3 sequence is 16 residues long. Trimming cost V 1 base and J 1 base, with 11 bases left between them. Germline V CDR1 and CDR2: LNHNV, YYDKDF (reference sequence). The CDR3 sequence: CATSRGPRASNQPQHF. For the CDR3, the DNA is TGTGCCACCAGCAGAGGGCCCAGGGCGAGCAATCAGCCCCAGCATTTT.